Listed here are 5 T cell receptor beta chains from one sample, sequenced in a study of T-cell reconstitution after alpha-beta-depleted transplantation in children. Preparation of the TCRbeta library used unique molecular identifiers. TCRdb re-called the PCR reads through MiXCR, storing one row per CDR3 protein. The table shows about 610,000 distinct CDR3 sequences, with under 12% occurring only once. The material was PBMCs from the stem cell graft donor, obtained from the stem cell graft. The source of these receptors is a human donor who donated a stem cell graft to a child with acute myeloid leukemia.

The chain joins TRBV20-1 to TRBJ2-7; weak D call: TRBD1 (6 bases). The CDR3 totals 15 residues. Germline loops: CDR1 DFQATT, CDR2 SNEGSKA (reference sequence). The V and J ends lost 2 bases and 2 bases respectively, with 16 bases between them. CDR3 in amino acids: CSARPQQGFTYEQYF. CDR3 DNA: TGCAGTGCTAGACCCCAACAGGGATTCACCTACGAGCAGTACTTC.

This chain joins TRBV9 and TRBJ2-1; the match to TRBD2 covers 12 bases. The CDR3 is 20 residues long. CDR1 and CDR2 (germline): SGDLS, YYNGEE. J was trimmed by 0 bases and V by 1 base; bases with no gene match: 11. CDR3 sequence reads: CASSVLEGTSGRPSYNEQFF. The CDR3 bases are TGTGCCAGCAGCGTATTGGAGGGTACTAGCGGGAGGCCCTCCTACAATGAGCAGTTCTTC.

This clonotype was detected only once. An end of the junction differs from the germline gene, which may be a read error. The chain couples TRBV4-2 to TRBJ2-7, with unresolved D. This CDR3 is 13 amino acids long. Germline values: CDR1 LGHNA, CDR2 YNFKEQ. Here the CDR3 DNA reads TGTGCCATCAGCCGCGCCCTCCTCTACGAGCAGTACTTC. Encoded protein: CAISRALLYEQYF.

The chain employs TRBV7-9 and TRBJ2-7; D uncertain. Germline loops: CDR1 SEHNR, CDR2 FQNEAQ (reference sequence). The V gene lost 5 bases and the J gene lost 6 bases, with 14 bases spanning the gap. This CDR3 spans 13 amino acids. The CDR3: CASSPSASAEQYF. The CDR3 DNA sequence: TGTGCCAGCAGCCCCTCGGCGAGCGCCGAGCAGTACTTC.

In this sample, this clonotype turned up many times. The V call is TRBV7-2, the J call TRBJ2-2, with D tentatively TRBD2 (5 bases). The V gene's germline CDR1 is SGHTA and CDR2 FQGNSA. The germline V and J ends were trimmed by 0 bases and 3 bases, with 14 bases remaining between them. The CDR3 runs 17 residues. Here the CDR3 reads CASSLAVPSPYTGELFF. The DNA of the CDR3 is TGTGCCAGCAGCTTAGCGGTTCCTAGCCCGTACACCGGGGAGCTGTTTTTT.